Shown below are 24 T cell receptor beta chains from a single sample sequenced in a study of blood T cell repertoires in COVID-19. The data were produced by immunoSEQ multiplex PCR, yet TCRdb's version contains in-frame clones alone and is incomplete. In the table there are tens of thousands of clones, 88% of which are singletons. Sequenced input: peripheral blood. These receptors originate from a man between 60 and 75 years old with acute or convalescent COVID-19.

This sequence joins TRBV29-1 and TRBJ1-1; 10 nucleotides agree with TRBD1. Germline values: CDR1 SQVTM, CDR2 ANQGSEA. CDR3 length: 16 residues. J gave up 0 bases and V 7 bases, and 11 bases lay outside the gene matches. The CDR3 nucleotides are TGCAGCGCCTTCGGGACAGGGGTGTCTCTGAACACTGAAGCTTTCTTT. The encoded protein is CSAFGTGVSLNTEAFF. Complete variable domain (other parts from reference TRBV29-1 and TRBJ1-1): SAVISQKPSRDICQRGTSLTIQCQVDSQVTMMFWYRQQPGQSLTLIATANQGSEATYESGFVIDKFPISRPNLTFSTLTVSNMSPEDSSIYLCSAFGTGVSLNTEAFFGQGTRLTVV.

The V and J genes are TRBV30 and TRBJ1-6, with 7 nucleotides matching TRBD1. CDR1 and CDR2 from the germline V gene are GTSNPN and SVGIG (reference sequence). The CDR3 extends over 15 amino acids. Trimming at V came to 4 bases and at J to 4 bases, leaving 7 bases not matched to a gene. The CDR3 here is CAWTPDRPYNSPLHF. The CDR3, as DNA: TGTGCCTGGACCCCGGACAGGCCTTATAATTCACCCCTCCACTTT.

The CDR3 is CASRWGGGQPQHF. The CDR3 DNA is TGTGCCAGTAGATGGGGGGGAGGTCAGCCCCAGCATTTT. The chain recombines TRBV19 with TRBJ1-5; D perhaps matches TRBD1 (5 bases). The CDR3 loop spans 13 amino acids. Per germline, CDR1 LNHDA and CDR2 SQIVND (reference sequence). Trimming left V 6 bases short and J 6 bases short, with 12 bases between. Full variable domain (rest looked up from reference TRBV19 and TRBJ1-5): DGGITQSPKYLFRKEGQNVTLSCEQNLNHDAMYWYRQDPGQGLRLIYYSQIVNDFQKGDIAEGYSVSREKKESFPLTVTSAQKNPTAFYLCASRWGGGQPQHFGDGTRLSIL.

The chain links TRBV3-1 (or the pseudogene TRBV3-2) to TRBJ1-1; D is uncertain. V lost 1 base, J lost 7 bases, and 7 bases lay in between. Germline loops: CDR1 LGHDT, CDR2 YNNKEL (reference sequence). The CDR3 totals 12 residues. Written as DNA, the CDR3 is TGTGCCAGCAGCCAAGGGGCAGGTGAAGCTTTCTTT. Amino acid sequence: CASSQGAGEAFF.

The chain uses TRBV3-1 (or the pseudogene TRBV3-2) and TRBJ2-1, with a weak D call TRBD2 (5 bases). The CDR3 is made up of 15 amino acids. The germline gives CDR1 LGHDT, CDR2 YNNKEL (reference sequence). The V end was cut by 0 bases, the J end by 7 bases, with 13 bases between. The CDR3: CASSQDPNTGNEQFF. The CDR3 nucleotides read TGTGCCAGCAGCCAAGATCCCAACACGGGGAATGAGCAGTTCTTC.

The chain uses TRBV21-1 and TRBJ1-3; the table calls TRBD1, which could not be checked here. TRBV21-1 is labeled a pseudogene. This CDR3 spans 16 amino acids. Written as DNA, the CDR3 is TGTGCCAGCAGCCCCCGACAGGGATACTCTGGAAACACCATATATTTT. Translating it yields CASSPRQGYSGNTIYF.

The chain has TRBV5-1 and TRBJ2-7, with 10 bases identical to TRBD2. The junction had 13 bases not matched to a gene; V was cut back by 4 bases and J by 9 bases. This CDR3 is built from 15 residues. Germline V gene lookup returns CDR1 SGHRS and CDR2 YFSETQ. CDR3 in amino acids: CASSRFASGSGGQYF. The CDR3 DNA reads TGCGCCAGCAGCCGATTCGCTAGCGGGAGTGGAGGGCAGTACTTC.

In its sample, this clone was seen a few times. The V and J genes are TRBV11-3 and TRBJ2-2; 7 bases are shared with TRBD1. Germline assignment: CDR1 SGHNT and CDR2 YENEEA. The CDR3 contains 13 residues. The junction had 1 base not matched to a gene; V was cut back by 3 bases and J by 6 bases. CDR3 region: CASSFDRAGELFF. In DNA, the CDR3 is TGTGCCAGCAGCTTTGACAGGGCCGGGGAGCTGTTTTTT.

The chain joins TRBV5-1 to TRBJ1-2; D call uncertain. CDR1 and CDR2 (germline): SGHRS, YFSETQ. Trimming stripped 0 bases from V and 5 bases from J, with 11 bases between. The length of the CDR3 is 14 residues. The CDR3 region has the DNA TGCGCCAGCAGCTTGGGGGCAGGCAGATATGGCTACACCTTC. Protein product: CASSLGAGRYGYTF.

The chain carries TRBV5-5 and TRBJ2-5; the match to TRBD1 covers 10 bases. V lost 1 base, J lost 5 bases, and 8 bases stayed unmatched. The CDR3 loop spans 16 amino acids. CDR1 SGHKS and CDR2 YYEKEE come from the germline V gene (reference sequence). CDR3 nucleotide sequence: TGTGCCAGCAGCTTGCGGACAGGGGGTAAGGGGGAGACCCAGTACTTC. The encoded protein is CASSLRTGGKGETQYF. Full variable domain (missing parts from reference TRBV5-5 and TRBJ2-5): DAGVTQSPTHLIKTRGQQVTLRCSPISGHKSVSWYQQVLGQGPQFIFQYYEKEERGRGNFPDRFSARQFPNYSSELNVNALLLGDSALYLCASSLRTGGKGETQYFGPGTRLLVL.

J is TRBJ1-3 and V is TRBV27, with TRBD1 matching 8 bases. Trimming cost V 4 bases and J 0 bases; bases outside gene matches: 5. CDR1 is MNHEY and CDR2 is SMNVEV in the germline V gene (reference sequence). The CDR3 has 16 residues. For the CDR3, the DNA is TGTGCCAGCAGTTCAGGGGGCATGGGCTCTGGAAACACCATATATTTT. Encoded protein: CASSSGGMGSGNTIYF.

CDR3 sequence (DNA): TGTGCCAGCAGTGAGGACAGCCCGGGCAGGGAGACCCAGTACTTC. This gives the protein CASSEDSPGRETQYF. The chain has TRBV28 and TRBJ2-5, with D tentatively TRBD1 (6 bases). Trimming removed 5 bases at V and 5 bases at J, with 18 bases between. Germline V gives CDR1 MDHEN, CDR2 SYDVKM. CDR3 length: 15 amino acids.

J is TRBJ1-5 and V is TRBV28; TRBD1 aligns across 7 bases. Germline V CDR1 and CDR2: MDHEN, SYDVKM. The CDR3 has 18 amino acids. The V and J ends lost 3 bases and 6 bases, in that order; junction bases with no gene match: 17. The CDR3 DNA follows: TGTGCCAGCAGTTTCTCGTGGGTGCGTACAGGGGCAGGTCAGCCCCAGCATTTT. Translating it yields CASSFSWVRTGAGQPQHF.

This chain links TRBV25-1 with TRBJ1-4, with unresolved D. V was pared by 6 bases and J by 3 bases, with 14 bases between. The CDR3 runs to 15 residues. Germline V gene sequence: CDR1 MGHDK, CDR2 SYGVNS. The CDR3 region has the DNA TGTGCCAGCAGCGAGACGAGAGGTGCTAATGAAAAACTGTTTTTT. Translation: CASSETRGANEKLFF.

This sequence joins TRBV6-6 and TRBJ1-5, with D perhaps TRBD1 (5 bases). This CDR3 comprises 14 residues. V was shortened by 6 bases and J by 5 bases, with 14 bases between the two germline ends. Germline V gene data show CDR1 as MNHNY and CDR2 as SVGAGI (reference sequence). The CDR3 region has the DNA TGTGCCAGCAGCTCCCATCAGGGTGATCAGCCCCAGCATTTT. Amino acid sequence: CASSSHQGDQPQHF.

V and J are TRBV7-8 and TRBJ1-5; D may be TRBD1 (5 bases). Trimming shortened V by 3 bases and J by 7 bases, and 16 bases separated the two germline ends. This CDR3 is built from 15 residues. Germline CDR1 is SGHVS and CDR2 is FQNEAQ. CDR3 amino acids: CASSLDTRLGQPQHF. The CDR3 DNA follows: TGTGCCAGCAGCTTGGACACAAGGTTGGGACAGCCCCAGCATTTT.

The J gene is TRBJ1-6, the V gene TRBV2; D not certain. The CDR3 loop spans 15 amino acids. In germline, CDR1 is SNHLY, CDR2 FYNNEI. Trimming removed 7 bases from V and 4 bases from J, with 14 bases in between. CDR3 amino acids: CASNLARSYNSPLHF. CDR3 in DNA: TGTGCCAGCAATTTGGCCAGATCATATAATTCACCCCTCCACTTT.

The V and J genes are TRBV10-3 and TRBJ2-2; 11 nucleotides line up with TRBD2. The junction had 4 bases not matched to a gene; V was cut back by 9 bases and J by 4 bases. CDR1 ENHRY and CDR2 SYGVKD come from the germline V gene. The CDR3 has 14 amino acids. CDR3 amino acids: CAILAGELTGELFF. The CDR3 coding sequence is TGTGCCATACTAGCGGGAGAACTCACCGGGGAGCTGTTTTTT.

The rearrangement joins TRBV7-9 to TRBJ1-3, with 11 bases aligning to TRBD1. The length of the CDR3 is 15 residues. CDR1 SEHNR and CDR2 FQNEAQ come from the germline V gene (reference sequence). V shed 10 bases and J 1 base; nucleotides not matched to a gene: 6. The CDR3 bases are TGTGCCACCGTTGGACAGGGGGCGTCTGGAAACACCATATATTTT. The encoded protein is CATVGQGASGNTIYF.

This sequence joins TRBV6-5 and TRBJ2-1, with 13 positions matching TRBD2. J gave up 6 bases and V 5 bases, and 4 bases lay outside the gene matches. This CDR3 is 15 amino acids long. Germline CDR1 is MNHEY and CDR2 is SVGAGI. The CDR3 DNA follows: TGTGCCAGCAGTCTACTAGCGGGAGGGGTCAATGAGCAGTTCTTC. Protein sequence: CASSLLAGGVNEQFF.

With regard to this clone: At one of its ends the junction is not consistent with the germline gene, which may arise from a read error. The V call is TRBV6-6, the J call TRBJ1-1, with no clear D. The CDR3 covers 12 residues. Germline values: CDR1 MNHNY, CDR2 SVGAGI (reference sequence). CDR3 sequence (DNA): TGTGCCAGCAGCCAAGTAGAGCACCCGACAAGGTTT. Protein: CASSQVEHPTRF.

As regards this clone: Other DNA sequences of this sample code for an identical CDR3. This rearrangement joins TRBV28 to TRBJ1-1; D is perhaps TRBD1 (6 bases). V lost 6 bases, J lost 1 base, and 15 bases lay in between. CDR1 is MDHEN, CDR2 SYDVKM, per germline. The CDR3 extends over 15 amino acids. The DNA of the CDR3 is TGTGCCAGCAGCCCCCGGGGAGGGGGGAACACTGAAGCTTTCTTT. Residues: CASSPRGGGNTEAFF.

The rearrangement joins TRBV5-6 to TRBJ2-7; 7 nucleotides match TRBD1. This CDR3 spans 18 amino acids. Unmatched junction bases numbered 16, after V lost 4 bases and J lost 0 bases. Germline V gives CDR1 SGHDT, CDR2 YYEEEE. CDR3 bases: TGTGCCAGCAGCCGTGCCGATTCCCGGGACAGAAGCTCCTACGAGCAGTACTTC. This translates into CASSRADSRDRSSYEQYF.

This clone has only one observation. The chain joins TRBV2 to TRBJ2-7; 7 bases map to TRBD2. The germline gives CDR1 SNHLY, CDR2 FYNNEI. This CDR3 region has 14 residues. J gave up 5 bases and V 2 bases, and 6 bases lay outside the gene matches. In nucleotides, the CDR3 is TGTGCCAGCAGTGAAATGGCGGGAGCCCACGAGCAGTACTTC. Translation: CASSEMAGAHEQYF.